This T cell receptor (beta chain) originates from a study of shared clonotypes between healthy human individuals. CDR3 length equals 15 residues. CDR1 is LGHNA, CDR2 YNFKEQ, per germline. The ends lost 0 bases at V and 4 bases at J; junction bases unmatched: 3. Over several immunoSEQ plates, each subset's genomic DNA was distributed in even portions. Sequencing was performed with immunoSEQ multiplex PCR; in TCRdb, only in-frame clones are kept and a portion is missing. The table shows about 380,000 clones, with 95% to 97% occurring only once. The clonotype originates from a man aged 25-40 years in good health. The V and J genes are TRBV4-2 and TRBJ2-3; 8 nucleotides agree with TRBD2. The sample taken for sequencing was memory CD8+ T cells sorted from blood. As to subset: CD45RO+ cells pooled with CCR7-negative TemRA cells. CDR3 DNA sequence: TGTGCCAGCAGCCAAGAGGGACTAGGCCCAGATACGCAGTATTTT. This codes for CASSQEGLGPDTQYF.